Listed here are 22 T cell receptor beta chains from one sample, sequenced in a study of regulatory T cells in long-lasting Graves disease. Time point described: newly diagnosed GD, antithyroid drugs for less than 3 months. Preparation of the TCR library used RNA extracted from PBMCs. In building TCR beta libraries, iRepertoire HTBI primers were used together with Arm-PCR of CDR3 regions. Each CDR3 protein is one row after TCRdb ran MiXCR on the multiplex PCR reads. The data show roughly 410,000 distinct CDR3 sequences, about 15% seen once. The data also belong to a second study, concerning T cells in Graves' hyperthyroidism and ophthalmopathy.

This specimen was peripheral blood mononuclear cells (PBMCs), taken at new diagnosis, from a patient treated with antithyroid drugs. The receptors come from a woman aged 40 to 50 with Graves disease.

This clonotype has at least ten counts. The rearrangement uses TRBV29-1 and TRBJ2-5; 7 bases align to TRBD2. Trimming at V came to 4 bases and at J to 2 bases, leaving 7 bases not matched to a gene. The CDR3 extends over 14 amino acids. Germline V lookup: CDR1 SQVTM, CDR2 ANQGSEA. The CDR3 DNA reads as TGCAGCGTTGTACCATCCGGGGGGCAAGAGACCCAGTACTTC. It is translated as CSVVPSGGQETQYF.

This clonotype occurred many times. The chain is built from TRBV5-1 and TRBJ2-6, with TRBD2 matching over 9 bases. J gave up 1 base and V 4 bases, and 9 bases lay outside the gene matches. The CDR3 loop spans 18 amino acids. Germline V gene data show CDR1 as SGHRS and CDR2 as YFSETQ. DNA of the CDR3: TGCGCCAGCAGCCCCCCGACTAGCGGCCAATCTGGGGCCAACGTCCTGACTTTC. Its translation is CASSPPTSGQSGANVLTF.

The table lists this clonotype with many counts. The CDR3 nucleotides read TGTGCCAGCAGAAGGGGACTGAACACCGGGGAGCTGTTTTTT. Translating it yields CASRRGLNTGELFF. The chain employs TRBV6-4 and TRBJ2-2, with a weak D call TRBD2 (6 bases). The CDR3 is 14 residues long. In germline, CDR1 is MRHNA, CDR2 SNTAGT. Trimming removed 6 bases from V and 1 base from J, with 9 bases in between.

This clonotype was counted ten times or more. The rearrangement joins TRBV20-1 to TRBJ1-1, with 8 bases that match TRBD1. Per germline, CDR1 DFQATT and CDR2 SNEGSKA (reference sequence). This CDR3 contains 16 residues. V dropped 0 bases and J dropped 5; count of bases not matched to a gene: 11. CDR3 in amino acids: CSARDRGRGRWTEAFF. The CDR3 DNA sequence: TGCAGTGCTAGAGATAGGGGCAGGGGGCGATGGACTGAAGCTTTCTTT.

This clonotype was observed a single time. One end of the junction fails to match germline, which may point to a read error. The genes are TRBV4-1 and TRBJ2-7; 10 bases fit TRBD1. The CDR3 covers 13 residues. CDR1 MGHRA and CDR2 YSYEKL come from the germline V gene. CDR3 DNA sequence: TGCGCCAGCAGCCGGGACAGGGGATCCGAGCCGTACTTC. Protein product: CASSRDRGSEPYF.

The chain carries TRBV19 and TRBJ1-6, with D possibly matching TRBD1 (5 bases). CDR3 length equals 15 residues. The V end was cut by 3 bases, the J end by 5 bases, with 11 bases between. Per germline, CDR1 LNHDA and CDR2 SQIVND (reference sequence). CDR3 loop: CASSMWGENNSPLHF. CDR3 DNA: TGTGCCAGTAGTATGTGGGGGGAAAATAATTCACCCCTCCACTTT.

V usage is TRBV10-3 and J usage is TRBJ1-1, with TRBD1 identical over 10 bases. The CDR3 sequence is 15 residues long. Trimming removed 6 bases from V and 3 bases from J; junction bases left unmatched: 7. Germline V gives CDR1 ENHRY, CDR2 SYGVKD. CDR3 amino acids: CAIRPGQGSDTEAFF. CDR3 sequence (DNA): TGTGCCATCAGACCGGGACAGGGGAGCGACACTGAAGCTTTCTTT.

The table lists this clonotype with many counts. V gene TRBV11-2 combines with J gene TRBJ2-7; the D is unclear. Germline CDR1 is SGHAT and CDR2 is FQNNGV. This CDR3 comprises 13 residues. Trimming stripped 1 base from V and 5 bases from J, with 9 bases between. The CDR3 sequence is CASSLGSWDEQYF. The CDR3 DNA follows: TGTGCCAGCAGCTTAGGGAGCTGGGACGAGCAGTACTTC.

This clonotype has ten or more counts. The chain carries TRBV27 and TRBJ2-7; 9 bases are a match to TRBD2. This CDR3 is 14 amino acids long. Germline V lookup: CDR1 MNHEY, CDR2 SMNVEV (reference sequence). The V gene end was trimmed by 3 bases and the J gene end by 3 bases; junction bases not matched to a gene: 3. The DNA of the CDR3 is TGTGCCAGCAGTTTGACTAGCGGAATCTACGAGCAGTACTTC. Encoded protein: CASSLTSGIYEQYF.

This clonotype was detected a few times. This rearrangement joins TRBV11-2 to TRBJ1-4, with D unclear. The germline V and J ends were trimmed by 1 base and 10 bases, with 16 bases remaining between them. Germline-derived CDR1 and CDR2 are SGHAT and FQNNGV. The CDR3 spans 15 residues. CDR3 nucleotides: TGTGCCAGCAGCTTAGTCGGAGGGAGGTATGGAAAACTGTTTTTT. Amino acid sequence: CASSLVGGRYGKLFF.

This clonotype was seen at least ten times. The gene calls are TRBV7-3 and TRBJ2-1, with D perhaps matching TRBD1 (5 bases). The J call may be incorrect, as the DNA end agrees better with TRBJ2-5. Per germline, CDR1 SGHTA and CDR2 FQGTGA. CDR3 length: 14 residues. The CDR3, as DNA: TGTGCCAGCAGCCCCACGACAGCCCAAGAGACCCAGTACTTC. It translates to CASSPTTAQETQYF.

This clonotype turned up a few times. The chain combines TRBV7-9 with TRBJ2-7; a weak D match, TRBD2 (6 bases). There are 16 residues in the CDR3. CDR1 and CDR2 from the germline V gene are SEHNR and FQNEAQ (reference sequence). Trimming cost V 0 bases and J 0 bases, with 12 bases left between them. The CDR3 protein is CASSLASGLISYEQYF. CDR3 coding DNA: TGTGCCAGCAGCTTAGCGTCGGGACTCATCTCCTACGAGCAGTACTTC.

The sample holds many counts of this clonotype. The gene calls are TRBV2 and TRBJ2-5, with no clear D. The CDR3 runs to 12 residues. The ends were cut back, 4 bases at V and 1 base at J, with 4 bases in the middle. CDR1 and CDR2 from the germline V gene are SNHLY and FYNNEI. Here the CDR3 reads CASSASQETQYF. For the CDR3, the DNA is TGTGCCAGCAGTGCATCCCAAGAGACCCAGTACTTC.

Many counts were recorded for this clonotype. The chain employs TRBV12-3 or TRBV12-4 and TRBJ1-1; a possible D gene is TRBD1 (5 bases). The CDR3 covers 13 residues. Trimming took 3 bases from V and 6 from J, leaving 11 bases between them. The CDR3 loop reads CASSFGTDPEAFF. In DNA, the CDR3 is TGTGCCAGCAGTTTCGGGACGGACCCTGAAGCTTTCTTT.

This clonotype appeared many times. The chain is built from TRBV6-1 and TRBJ2-7; D may be TRBD1 (5 bases). V was clipped by 5 bases and J by 3 bases, with 20 bases between them. This CDR3 contains 16 residues. Germline V gene lookup returns CDR1 MNHNS and CDR2 SASEGT. The CDR3 sequence: CASSPLPQGNNYEQYF. CDR3 DNA sequence: TGTGCCAGCAGTCCCCTACCCCAGGGAAACAACTACGAGCAGTACTTC.

At least ten counts were recorded for this clonotype. This chain links TRBV19 with TRBJ2-7; the match to TRBD1 covers 7 bases. The V gene end was trimmed by 0 bases and the J gene end by 5 bases; junction bases not matched to a gene: 7. This CDR3 spans 15 amino acids. The germline V gene encodes CDR1 LNHDA and CDR2 SQIVND (reference sequence). CDR3 DNA sequence: TGTGCCAGTAGTATAGAAGACAGGGTAGGCGACGAGCAGTACTTC. It yields the protein CASSIEDRVGDEQYF.

This clonotype occurred many times. This chain links TRBV30 with TRBJ2-1; TRBD1 agrees at 8 bases. The ends lost 8 bases at V and 6 bases at J; junction bases unmatched: 12. The germline CDR1 and CDR2 sequences are GTSNPN and SVGIG (reference sequence). This CDR3 region has 14 residues. The CDR3 sequence: CARDRGLGANEQFF. The CDR3 bases are TGTGCCCGTGACAGGGGATTGGGTGCCAATGAGCAGTTCTTC.

In this sample, this clonotype turned up many times. The V gene is TRBV20-1, the J gene TRBJ2-7; weak D call: TRBD1 (6 bases). The V and J ends lost 4 bases and 0 bases respectively, with 13 bases between them. Germline V lookup: CDR1 DFQATT, CDR2 SNEGSKA (reference sequence). This CDR3 is 14 amino acids long. The CDR3 region is CSATGHGSSYEQYF. CDR3 nucleotides: TGCAGTGCTACGGGACATGGGAGCTCCTACGAGCAGTACTTC.

This clonotype appeared many times. The gene calls are TRBV7-2 and TRBJ2-1, with TRBD2 matching 11 bases. With V trimmed by 1 base and J by 6 bases, 8 bases remained unmatched. Germline CDR1 is SGHTA and CDR2 is FQGNSA. The CDR3 loop spans 17 amino acids. The CDR3 loop is CASSLGPLAGGPNEQFF. Written as DNA, the CDR3 is TGTGCCAGCAGCTTAGGACCGCTAGCGGGAGGACCCAATGAGCAGTTCTTC.

This clonotype was detected only a few times. The J gene is TRBJ2-7, the V gene TRBV28; D perhaps matches TRBD1 (6 bases). The V gene's germline CDR1 is MDHEN and CDR2 SYDVKM. The ends were cut back, 1 base at V and 13 bases at J, with 17 bases in the middle. The length of the CDR3 is 13 residues. CDR3: CASSLLAGQKEYF. The CDR3 coding sequence is TGTGCCAGCAGTTTATTGGCCGGACAGAAAGAATACTTC.

This clonotype came up many times. DNA of the CDR3: TGTGCCAGCATCAGATACAGGGGGCCTTGGGAGACCCAGTACTTC. This gives the protein CASIRYRGPWETQYF. This chain joins TRBV7-9 and TRBJ2-5; 9 bases fit TRBD1. This CDR3 spans 15 amino acids. The V gene end was trimmed by 7 bases and the J gene end by 5 bases; junction bases not matched to a gene: 11. In germline, CDR1 is SEHNR, CDR2 FQNEAQ (reference sequence).

The chain carries TRBV12-3 or TRBV12-4 and TRBJ2-7; no clear D gene. V was trimmed by 2 bases and J by 6 bases, leaving 11 bases between them. The CDR3 consists of 13 residues. CDR3 in amino acids: CASSLSLVGEQYF. The CDR3 coding sequence is TGTGCCAGCAGTTTAAGTCTTGTCGGCGAGCAGTACTTC.